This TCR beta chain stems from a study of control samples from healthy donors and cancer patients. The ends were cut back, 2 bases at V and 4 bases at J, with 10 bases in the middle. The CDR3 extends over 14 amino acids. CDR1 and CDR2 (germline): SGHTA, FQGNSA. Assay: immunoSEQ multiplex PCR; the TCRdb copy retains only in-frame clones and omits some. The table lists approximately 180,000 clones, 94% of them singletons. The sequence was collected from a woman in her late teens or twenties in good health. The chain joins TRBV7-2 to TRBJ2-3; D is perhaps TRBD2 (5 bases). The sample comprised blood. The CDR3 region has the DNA TGTGCCAGCAGCTTATTAGGCGGGCCAGATACGCAGTATTTT. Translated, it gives CASSLLGGPDTQYF.